This TCR beta chain originates from a study of post-analysis software for immune sequencing data. Whole-study context: Progressive-relapsing, secondary progressive and relapsing-remitting multiple sclerosis were among the disease courses included.

The study's findings and limits: A handful of TRBV segments were significantly more frequent in patients than in controls. TRBV5-6, TRBV5-1 and TRBV20-1 were among these segments.

Tagging with unique molecular identifiers was a feature of the TCR beta cDNA libraries. In TCRdb, the PCR reads were re-called with MiXCR into one record per CDR3 protein. The sample holds approximately 400,000 distinct CDR3 sequences; roughly 36% are singletons and the top ten take around 15%. The V and J ends lost 6 bases and 0 bases respectively, with 9 bases between them. This CDR3 region has 14 residues. CDR1 and CDR2 (germline): MNHEY, SVGAGI. Comments on this clonotype: Its antigen is unidentified.

This clonotype was obtained from a girl aged 10-17 years with multiple sclerosis. Sequencing was performed on blood. The V gene is TRBV6-5, the J gene TRBJ2-1, with D possibly TRBD2 on 5 matching bases. CDR3 loop: CASRDSSSYNEQFF. Written as DNA, the CDR3 is TGTGCCAGCAGGGACTCGAGCTCCTACAATGAGCAGTTCTTC.